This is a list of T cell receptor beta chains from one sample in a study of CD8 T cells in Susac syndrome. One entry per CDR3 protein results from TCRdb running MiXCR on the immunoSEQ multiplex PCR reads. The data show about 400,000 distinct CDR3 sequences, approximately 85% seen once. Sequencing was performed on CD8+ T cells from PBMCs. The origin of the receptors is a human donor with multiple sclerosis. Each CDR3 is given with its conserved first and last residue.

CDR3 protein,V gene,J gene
CASSYAGADHNYGYTF,TRBV6-5,TRBJ1-2
CASSETSSETQYF,TRBV2,TRBJ2-5
CASSFAGNTDTQYF,TRBV27,TRBJ2-3
CASSYLGGNTEAFF,TRBV6-5,TRBJ1-1
CASTRRADGHEQYF,TRBV28,TRBJ2-7
CASSISGSSFEQYF,TRBV4-1,TRBJ2-7
CASSWRDSAEAYTF,TRBV6-5,TRBJ1-2
CAISESTLVYEQYF,TRBV10-3,TRBJ2-7
CASSEEGEAPYNEQFF,TRBV6-4,TRBJ2-1
CASGLQGEDFDNEQFF,TRBV12-5,TRBJ2-1
CASSFRTGINLFDTGELFF,TRBV5-6,TRBJ2-2
CASTPRHYLLPTF,TRBV12-3/TRBV12-4,TRBJ1-2
CASSLVAANTGELFF,TRBV5-1,TRBJ2-2
CAGSADREYGKLFF,TRBV9,TRBJ1-4
CASSLSPGRDGEQYF,TRBV27,TRBJ2-7
CASSPQGQGGEQFF,TRBV12-3/TRBV12-4,TRBJ2-1
CASSYSASGRNEQFF,TRBV6-5,TRBJ2-1
CAWILAGGPNEQFF,TRBV30,TRBJ2-1
CSVAGHEQFF,TRBV29-1,TRBJ2-1
CASSIVDGNSNQPQHF,TRBV19,TRBJ1-5
CATSRDLGTQETQYF,TRBV15,TRBJ2-5
CASSYPPGDRGTQYF,TRBV6-2/TRBV6-3,TRBJ2-3
CASSPLTSANTDTQYF,TRBV27,TRBJ2-3
CASSVGSGEQYF,TRBV5-4,TRBJ2-7
CASTPPGPNEQYF,TRBV7-9,TRBJ2-7
CASSSREFTEAFF,TRBV11-2,TRBJ1-1
CASSPGTPSPYGYTF,TRBV12-3/TRBV12-4,TRBJ1-2
CASSQAKTQTKNIQYF,TRBV4-1,TRBJ2-4
CASRYTGGLNIQYF,TRBV27,TRBJ2-4
CASSLIESERENTGELFF,TRBV7-9,TRBJ2-2
CASRLIDEVYEQYF,TRBV6-1,TRBJ2-7
CASSQEDGNQPQHF,TRBV4-1,TRBJ1-5
CASSGVPDYNEQFF,TRBV6-5,TRBJ2-1
CASSHRLAGQETQYF,TRBV5-1,TRBJ2-5
CASSLAGQGSYNEQFF,TRBV5-1,TRBJ2-1
CAISELGSGKRANTGELFF,TRBV10-3,TRBJ2-2
CASRPTRQGAEAFF,TRBV6-5,TRBJ1-1
CASSQEGAQPQHF,TRBV4-1,TRBJ1-5
CASSPTGATEACF,TRBV27,TRBJ1-1
CASSLAASGEQYF,TRBV28,TRBJ2-7
CASSLIRSGLYEQYF,TRBV28,TRBJ2-7
CASSPGQVFYEQYF,TRBV9,TRBJ2-7
CATSSRSSGNTIYF,TRBV15,TRBJ1-3
CASSLGGPRYEQYF,TRBV5-6,TRBJ2-7
CASSIQGARYGYTF,TRBV19,TRBJ1-2
CASSVYFAGEQYF,TRBV9,TRBJ2-7
CAWSVAGDTQYF,TRBV30,TRBJ2-3
CASSLGSGRALDTQYF,TRBV13,TRBJ2-3
CAWSVDREDSPLHF,TRBV30,TRBJ1-6